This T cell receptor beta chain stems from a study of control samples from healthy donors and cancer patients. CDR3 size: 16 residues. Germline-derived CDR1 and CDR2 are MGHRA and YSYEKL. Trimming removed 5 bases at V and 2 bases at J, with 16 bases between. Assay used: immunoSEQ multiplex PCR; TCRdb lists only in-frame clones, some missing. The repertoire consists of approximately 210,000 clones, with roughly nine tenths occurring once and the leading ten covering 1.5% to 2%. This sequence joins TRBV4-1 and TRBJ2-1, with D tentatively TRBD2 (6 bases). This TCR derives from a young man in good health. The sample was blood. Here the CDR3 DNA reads TGCGCCAGCAGCTTCCAGGAGGGGAACCCCTACAATGAGCAGTTCTTC. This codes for CASSFQEGNPYNEQFF.